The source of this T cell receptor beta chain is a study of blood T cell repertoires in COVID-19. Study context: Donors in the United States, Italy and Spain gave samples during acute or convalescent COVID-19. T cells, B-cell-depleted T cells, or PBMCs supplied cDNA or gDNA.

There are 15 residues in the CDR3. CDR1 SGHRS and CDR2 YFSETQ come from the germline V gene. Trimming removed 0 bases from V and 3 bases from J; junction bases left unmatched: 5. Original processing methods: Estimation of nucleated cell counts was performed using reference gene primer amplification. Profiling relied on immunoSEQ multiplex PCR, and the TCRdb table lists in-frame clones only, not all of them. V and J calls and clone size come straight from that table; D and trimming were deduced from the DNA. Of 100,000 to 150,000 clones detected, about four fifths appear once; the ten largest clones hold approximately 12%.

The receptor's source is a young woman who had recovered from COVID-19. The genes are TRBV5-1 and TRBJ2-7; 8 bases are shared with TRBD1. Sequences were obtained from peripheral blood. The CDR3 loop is CASSLARTGFYEQYF. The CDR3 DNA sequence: TGCGCCAGCAGCTTGGCCAGGACAGGGTTCTACGAGCAGTACTTC.